This TCR beta chain comes out of a study of blood T cell repertoires in COVID-19. Background on the study: PBMCs, B-cell-depleted T cells, or T cells provided the cDNA or gDNA that made up the material.

Libraries were prepared by immunoSEQ multiplex PCR; TCRdb keeps only in-frame clonotypes and omits some of them. Seen here are just over 300,000 clones, roughly 90% observed once, and the top ten hold more than 8.5%. Membership in each cohort depended on participant-reported clinical history. Sequenced sample: PBMCs or T cells enriched from blood (not recorded which). The TCR sequence derives from a woman between 18 and 29 years old who had recovered from COVID-19.

The chain's CDR3 is CASGYSGRGYGYTF. The CDR3 DNA reads as TGTGCTAGTGGATATTCAGGGCGCGGCTATGGCTACACCTTC. This chain joins TRBV12-5 and TRBJ1-2, with D possibly being TRBD1 (5 bases). Germline CDR1 and CDR2: LGHNT and FRNRAP. V was cut by 6 bases and J by 4 bases, with 15 bases left in between. CDR3 length: 14 amino acids.